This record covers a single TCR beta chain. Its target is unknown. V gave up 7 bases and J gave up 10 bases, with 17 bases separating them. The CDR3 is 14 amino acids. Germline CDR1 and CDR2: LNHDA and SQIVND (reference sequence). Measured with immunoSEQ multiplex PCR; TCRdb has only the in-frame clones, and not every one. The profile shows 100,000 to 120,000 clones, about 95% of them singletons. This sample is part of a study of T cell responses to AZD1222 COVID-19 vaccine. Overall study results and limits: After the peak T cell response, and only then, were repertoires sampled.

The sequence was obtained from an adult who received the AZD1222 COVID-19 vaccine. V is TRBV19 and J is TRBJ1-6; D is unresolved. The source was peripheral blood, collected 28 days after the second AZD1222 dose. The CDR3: CASTTRQGPSPLHF. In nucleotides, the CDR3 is TGTGCCAGTACGACCCGACAAGGGCCGTCACCCCTCCACTTT.